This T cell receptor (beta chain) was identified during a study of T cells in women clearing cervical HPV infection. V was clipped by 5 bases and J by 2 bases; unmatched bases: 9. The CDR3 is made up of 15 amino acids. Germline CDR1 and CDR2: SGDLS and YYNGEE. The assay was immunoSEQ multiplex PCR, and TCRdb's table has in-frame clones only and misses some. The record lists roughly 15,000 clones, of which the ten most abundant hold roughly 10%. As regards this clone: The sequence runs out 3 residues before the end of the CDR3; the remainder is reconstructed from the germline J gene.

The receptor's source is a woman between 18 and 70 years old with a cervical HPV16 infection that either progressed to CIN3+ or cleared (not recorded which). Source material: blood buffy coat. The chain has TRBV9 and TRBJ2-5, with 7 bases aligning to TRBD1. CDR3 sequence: CASRERDSLQETQYF. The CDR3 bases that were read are TGTGCCAGCAGAGAAAGGGACAGCCTGCAAGAGACC.